What follows are 20 T cell receptor beta chains derived from one specimen sequenced in a study of T cell repertoires in cytomegalovirus infection (dated by TCRdb to between 2018 and 2021). Sequencer: Illumina HiSeq 1500. TCRdb reprocessed the public reads (quality trimming at Q25 with fastp, clone calling with MiXCR) and kept in-frame beta chains. A single entry per CDR3 protein holds the most common genes and DNA from its merged rows. Within this sample are some 100,000 distinct CDR3 sequences, with roughly a quarter of them counted one time only. Clones ranked in the top ten supply 39% of the sample. The source material was CD8+ T cells from PBMCs. The receptor set was obtained from a human donor in good health (CMV status not recorded). Some clones in this sample may be carry-over from other donors' samples.

V usage is TRBV15 and J usage is TRBJ1-4; TRBD1 might be the D (6 bases). The V end was cut by 5 bases, the J end by 6 bases, with 16 bases between. Germline CDR1 and CDR2: LNHNV and YYDKDF (reference sequence). This CDR3 is 15 amino acids long. Here the CDR3 reads CATSGRGARDEKLFF. The CDR3 nucleotides are TGTGCCACCAGCGGGAGGGGGGCGCGGGATGAAAAACTGTTTTTT.

This clonotype has only a few counts. The rearrangement links TRBV20-1 to TRBJ1-1; D unclear. This CDR3 comprises 14 residues. The germline V gene encodes CDR1 DFQATT and CDR2 SNEGSKA (reference sequence). Trimming stripped 0 bases from V and 3 bases from J, with 11 bases between. In nucleotides, the CDR3 is TGCAGTGCTAGAGATCAGGCAGCCTACACTGAAGCTTTCTTT. Translating gives CSARDQAAYTEAFF.

The chain joins TRBV29-1 to TRBJ1-4, with D perhaps matching TRBD1 (5 bases). The CDR3 has 15 amino acids. CDR1 SQVTM and CDR2 ANQGSEA come from the germline V gene. Trimming stripped 6 bases from V and 3 bases from J, with 17 bases between. The CDR3 is CSVQTATSSNEKLFF. The DNA for the CDR3 is TGCAGCGTACAGACAGCTACCAGCTCTAATGAAAAACTGTTTTTT.

In its sample, this clonotype was seen a few times. The chain employs TRBV20-1 and TRBJ2-1; the match to TRBD2 covers 7 bases. The CDR3 is made up of 18 amino acids. V lost 4 bases, J lost 0 bases, and 15 bases stayed unmatched. Germline CDR1 reads DFQATT; CDR2 reads SNEGSKA (reference sequence). CDR3 region: CSAISSGNSDYSYNEQFF. The CDR3, as DNA: TGCAGTGCTATTTCAAGCGGGAACTCGGACTACTCCTACAATGAGCAGTTCTTC.

The V call is TRBV12-3 or TRBV12-4, the J call TRBJ2-7; D possibly matches TRBD1 or TRBD2 (5 bases each). Trimming cost V 2 bases and J 2 bases, with 10 bases left between them. The CDR3 has 14 amino acids. The CDR3 coding sequence is TGTGCCAGCAGTTTATCTAGGGGAGCCTACGAGCAGTACTTC. Its translation is CASSLSRGAYEQYF.

The chain couples TRBV7-4 to TRBJ2-2; TRBD2 agrees at 7 bases. The germline gives CDR1 SGHVT, CDR2 SQSDAQ. Trimming took 5 bases from V and 6 from J; bases not matched to a gene: 9. This CDR3 has 15 residues. CDR3 DNA: TGTGCCAGCAGCGCCGGGACCGCGGGAGCCGGGGAGCTGTTTTTT. This encodes CASSAGTAGAGELFF.

About this clonotype itself: The junction shows a germline mismatch at one end, possibly a read error. The rearrangement uses TRBV4-1 and TRBJ2-5; D is possibly TRBD2 (5 bases). Germline CDR1 is MGHRA and CDR2 is YSYEKL. This CDR3 region has 14 residues. CDR3 in amino acids: CASSPLLGGETQYF. Written as DNA, the CDR3 is TGTGCCAGCAGCCCATTACTAGGAGGCGAGACCCAGTACTTC.

In its sample, this clonotype was seen a few times. This chain connects TRBV28 to TRBJ2-7, with a tentative D call TRBD2 (5 bases). Germline CDR1 is MDHEN and CDR2 is SYDVKM. Trimming took 3 bases from V and 6 from J, leaving 12 bases between them. The CDR3 is 13 residues long. The CDR3 protein is CASSFRGSGEQYF. In DNA, the CDR3 is TGTGCCAGCAGTTTTCGGGGTTCGGGCGAGCAGTACTTC.

This clonotype occurred many times. The rearrangement joins TRBV12-3 or TRBV12-4 to TRBJ2-7; 12 nucleotides match TRBD2. V shed 4 bases, J shed 1 base, and the junction held 11 bases outside the gene matches. The CDR3 length is 18 residues. DNA for the CDR3: TGTGCCAGCAGTTCACGTAACGCCGGGACTAGCGGGTCCTACGAGCAGTACTTC. It specifies CASSSRNAGTSGSYEQYF.

This clonotype was seen repeatedly, ten times or more. V is TRBV7-2 and J is TRBJ2-1, with TRBD2 matching over 11 bases. The trim removed 2 bases at V and 8 bases at J, leaving 8 bases unmatched. CDR3 length: 16 residues. Germline-derived CDR1 and CDR2 are SGHTA and FQGNSA. The CDR3 nucleotides read TGTGCCAGCAGCTTAAACCGGCTAGCGGGAGGTGATGAGCAGTTCTTC. This codes for CASSLNRLAGGDEQFF.

The chain has TRBV29-1 and TRBJ2-1, with D unclear. The CDR3 covers 14 residues. Germline V CDR1 and CDR2: SQVTM, ANQGSEA. Trimming removed 8 bases at V and 6 bases at J, with 20 bases between. The CDR3 nucleotides read TGCAGCTCGGTGGCCCCCCGGGCCACCAATGAGCAGTTCTTC. Translated, it gives CSSVAPRATNEQFF.

This clonotype was seen a few times. The V call is TRBV28, the J call TRBJ1-2; possible D gene TRBD1, 5 bases. Germline CDR1 is MDHEN and CDR2 is SYDVKM. V shed 8 bases and J shed 0 bases, with 13 bases lying between them. The CDR3 has 14 amino acids. The CDR3 protein is CASRTPPPNYGYTF. DNA of the CDR3: TGTGCCAGCCGGACACCCCCCCCTAACTATGGCTACACCTTC.

This clonotype was observed at least ten times. The chain links TRBV10-3 to TRBJ2-7; D gene uncertain. Trimming left V 0 bases short and J 5 bases short, with 2 bases between. The germline V gene encodes CDR1 ENHRY and CDR2 SYGVKD. The CDR3 totals 11 residues. CDR3 DNA sequence: TGTGCCATCAGTGAGTCGAACGAGCAGTACTTC. It codes for CAISESNEQYF.

This clonotype occurred a few times. The rearrangement links TRBV28 to TRBJ2-2, with 10 bases identical to TRBD1. The ends lost 4 bases at V and 1 base at J; junction bases unmatched: 6. The CDR3 length is 17 residues. Germline V CDR1 and CDR2: MDHEN, SYDVKM. The CDR3 DNA sequence: TGTGCCAGCAGTTCCTCCGGGACAGGGGTGAACACCGGGGAGCTGTTTTTT. This codes for CASSSSGTGVNTGELFF.

This clonotype was counted a few times. The chain is built from TRBV11-2 and TRBJ1-1, with D maybe TRBD1 (5 bases). Germline V gene sequence: CDR1 SGHAT, CDR2 FQNNGV. With 5 bases removed from V and 3 bases from J, the gap between germline ends came to 13 bases. The length of the CDR3 is 14 residues. The CDR3 spells CASSTAGWDTEAFF. The CDR3 region has the DNA TGTGCCAGCAGCACGGCAGGGTGGGACACTGAAGCTTTCTTT.

V usage is TRBV4-3 and J usage is TRBJ2-2; D perhaps matches TRBD1 (6 bases). Trimming took off 3 bases at V and 4 bases at J, with 15 bases between the two ends. Germline loops: CDR1 LGHNA, CDR2 YSLEER. This CDR3 comprises 16 residues. DNA for the CDR3: TGCGCCAGCAGCCACTCGGACAGCCCGAGCACCGGGGAGCTGTTTTTT. This sequence encodes CASSHSDSPSTGELFF.

This clonotype was counted only a few times. The chain recombines TRBV7-9 with TRBJ1-1, with D possibly matching TRBD1 (6 bases). Trimming took off 0 bases at V and 8 bases at J, with 10 bases between the two ends. The germline V gene has CDR1 SEHNR and CDR2 FQNEAQ (reference sequence). The CDR3 covers 13 residues. This chain's CDR3 is CASSLATDREAFF. Written as DNA, the CDR3 is TGTGCCAGCAGCTTAGCTACGGACAGAGAAGCTTTCTTT.

This clonotype has just a few counts. V is TRBV12-5 and J is TRBJ2-2; 8 nucleotides align to TRBD1. The germline V gene has CDR1 LGHNT and CDR2 FRNRAP. The CDR3 is made up of 15 amino acids. V lost 4 bases to trimming and J lost 4 bases; unmatched junction nucleotides: 5. CDR3 region: CASGSDRGRTGELFF. For the CDR3, the DNA is TGTGCTAGTGGTTCCGACAGGGGCCGCACCGGGGAGCTGTTTTTT.

The chain uses TRBV28 and TRBJ1-2; 9 bases align to TRBD1. V trimming: 5 bases; J trimming: 6 bases; junction bases outside the gene matches: 7. The V gene's germline CDR1 is MDHEN and CDR2 SYDVKM. The CDR3 sequence is 14 residues long. The CDR3 DNA sequence: TGTGCCAGCAGTCACGGGACAGGGAGGAATGGCTACACCTTC. Residues: CASSHGTGRNGYTF.

This clonotype was counted a few times. V gene TRBV4-3 combines with J gene TRBJ1-2; D unresolved. CDR3 length equals 12 residues. Trimming took off 2 bases at V and 2 bases at J, with 3 bases between the two ends. Looked up from germline, CDR1 is LGHNA and CDR2 is YSLEER. The CDR3 DNA reads TGCGCCAGCAGCCAAACGAACTATGGCTACACCTTC. Residues: CASSQTNYGYTF.